This TCR beta chain was identified in a study of blood T cell repertoires in COVID-19. Whole-study context: T cells, B-cell-depleted T cells, or PBMCs supplied cDNA or gDNA.

The Seattle patients joined while their infection was active and were tracked longitudinally afterward. The length of the CDR3 is 15 residues. The germline V gene encodes CDR1 SSHAT and CDR2 FNYEAQ (reference sequence). Original data processing: Amplification of reference gene primers provided the estimated nucleated cell counts. Profiled with immunoSEQ multiplex PCR; TCRdb holds only in-frame clones, not every one. That table furnishes V, J and clone size, whereas the DNA furnished D and trimming. The sample lists around 200,000 clones, 75% to 90% occurring once. This clone has a handful of counts. At one end, the junction sequence differs from germline, possibly due to a read error.

The rearrangement joins TRBV7-7 to TRBJ2-2; 8 bases map to TRBD2. This clonotype originated in a middle-aged woman with COVID-19, enrolled during active disease. The sequenced sample consisted of peripheral blood. DNA of the CDR3: TGTGCTAGCACCACGGGGCTAGCGGGCACCGGGGAGCTGTTTTTT. This encodes CASTTGLAGTGELFF.